This TCR beta chain was recovered during a study of blood T cell repertoires in COVID-19. Study background: T cells, B-cell-depleted T cells, or PBMCs provided the cDNA or gDNA that served as material.

V was trimmed by 0 bases and J by 3 bases, leaving 16 bases between them. Germline CDR1 reads KGHDR; CDR2 reads SFDVKD. The CDR3 loop spans 17 amino acids. As processed by the authors: Reference gene primer amplification gave estimated nucleated cell counts. Some clones are missing from TCRdb's copy, which holds only in-frame ones; the method was immunoSEQ multiplex PCR. V and J calls and clone size are copied from that table; D and trimming were computed from the DNA. The table records about 140,000 clones, 85% of them present only once. The receptor was isolated from a man over 45 with acute or convalescent COVID-19. The V gene is TRBV24-1, the J gene TRBJ1-2; D is undetermined. The sequenced sample was peripheral blood. In nucleotides, the CDR3 is TGTGCCACCAGTGATTTGCTCGGGGTGAGGGTCTACTATGGCTACACCTTC. Amino acids: CATSDLLGVRVYYGYTF.